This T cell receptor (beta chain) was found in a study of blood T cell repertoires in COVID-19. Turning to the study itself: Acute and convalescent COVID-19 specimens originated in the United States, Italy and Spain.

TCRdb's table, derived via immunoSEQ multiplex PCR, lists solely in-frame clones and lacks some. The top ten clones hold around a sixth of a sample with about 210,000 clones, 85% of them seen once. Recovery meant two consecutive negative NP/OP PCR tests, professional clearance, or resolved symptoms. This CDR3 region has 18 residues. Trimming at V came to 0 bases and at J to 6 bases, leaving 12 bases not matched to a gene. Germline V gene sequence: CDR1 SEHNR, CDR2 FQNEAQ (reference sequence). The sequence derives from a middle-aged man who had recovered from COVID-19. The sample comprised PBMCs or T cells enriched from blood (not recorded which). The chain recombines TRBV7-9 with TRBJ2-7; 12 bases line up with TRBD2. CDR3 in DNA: TGTGCCAGCAGCTTAGCTCGGCCTAGCGGGAGGGGGCCAGCCGAGCAGTACTTC. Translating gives CASSLARPSGRGPAEQYF. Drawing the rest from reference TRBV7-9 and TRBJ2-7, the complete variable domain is DTGVSQNPRHKITKRGQNVTFRCDPISEHNRLYWYRQTLGQGPEFLTYFQNEAQLEKSRLLSDRFSAERPKGSFSTLEIQRTEQGDSAMYLCASSLARPSGRGPAEQYFGPGTRLTVT.